Reported below is one TCR beta chain. Antigen specificity is unknown. Data came from immunoSEQ multiplex PCR; TCRdb stores just in-frame clones and leaves some out. The table includes around 110,000 clones, about 90% detected once. V shed 0 bases, J shed 2 bases, and the junction held 5 bases outside the gene matches. The length of the CDR3 is 16 residues. CDR1 is SGHNT, CDR2 YYREEE, per germline (reference sequence). This entry belongs to a study of T cell responses to AZD1222 COVID-19 vaccine. Study-level results: Seropositive status at baseline applied to only a handful of AZD1222 recipients. A mostly white British donor set with more females was recruited, and clonal diversity was possibly underestimated.

This sequence joins TRBV5-4 and TRBJ2-5; 9 bases line up with TRBD2. The material was peripheral blood, obtained on day 0 of AZD1222 vaccination. The clonotype originates from an adult in good health. The CDR3 region is CASSLGGGGRQETQYF. DNA of the CDR3: TGTGCCAGCAGCTTGGGCGGGGGGGGCCGGCAAGAGACCCAGTACTTC.